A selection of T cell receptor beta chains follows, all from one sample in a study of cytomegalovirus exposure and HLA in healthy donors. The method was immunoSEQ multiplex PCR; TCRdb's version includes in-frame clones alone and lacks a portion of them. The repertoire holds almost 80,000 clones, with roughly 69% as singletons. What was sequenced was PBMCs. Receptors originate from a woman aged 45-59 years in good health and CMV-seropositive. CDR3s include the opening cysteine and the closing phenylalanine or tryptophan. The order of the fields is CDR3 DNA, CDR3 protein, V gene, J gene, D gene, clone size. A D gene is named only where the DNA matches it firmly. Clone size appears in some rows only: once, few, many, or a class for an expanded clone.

DNA: TGTGCCAGAAGCTCGGTAGCATCGGCAGGGGGCGCAGGGACTGAAGCTTTCTTT
CDR3: CARSSVASAGGAGTEAFF
V: TRBV7-5
J: TRBJ1-1
D: NA
size: NA

DNA: TGCGCCAGCAGCTTCACAGGTGGAAACACCATATATTTT
CDR3: CASSFTGGNTIYF
V: TRBV5-1
J: TRBJ1-3
D: NA
size: NA

DNA: TGTGCCAGCAGACCTAGCGGGCAAGAGACCCAGTACTTC
CDR3: CASRPSGQETQYF
V: TRBV28
J: TRBJ2-5
D: TRBD2
size: NA

DNA: TGTGCCAGCACTCAGGGAAGAGATTCACCCCTCCACTTT
CDR3: CASTQGRDSPLHF
V: TRBV27
J: TRBJ1-6
D: NA
size: NA

DNA: TGTGCTAGTGGTGATAGAGTGGACATTCAGTACTTC
CDR3: CASGDRVDIQYF
V: TRBV12-5
J: TRBJ2-4
D: NA
size: NA

DNA: TGTGCCAGCAGCGCCCGCGGGGTCAGCTCCTACAATGAGCAGTTCTTC
CDR3: CASSARGVSSYNEQFF
V: TRBV7-9
J: TRBJ2-1
D: NA
size: few

DNA: TGTGCCAGCAGCTTTACTAGCCGCCCCCCCTACGAGCAGTACTTC
CDR3: CASSFTSRPPYEQYF
V: TRBV7-2
J: TRBJ2-7
D: NA
size: NA

DNA: TGTGCCAGTAGTATGGGACAGGGTAACGGCTACACCTTC
CDR3: CASSMGQGNGYTF
V: TRBV19
J: TRBJ1-2
D: TRBD1
size: NA

DNA: TGCGCCAGCAGCTTGGCCGGGACAGCGCTAAGGGTGGATGGCTACACCTTC
CDR3: CASSLAGTALRVDGYTF
V: TRBV5-1
J: TRBJ1-2
D: TRBD1
size: NA

DNA: TGTGCCAGCAGCTTCAGGGGGAAAGAGACCCAGTACTTC
CDR3: CASSFRGKETQYF
V: TRBV7-9
J: TRBJ2-5
D: TRBD1
size: few

DNA: TGTGCCAGCAGTTTAATACAGGGTCGGGGCAATCAGCCCCAGCATTTT
CDR3: CASSLIQGRGNQPQHF
V: TRBV28
J: TRBJ1-5
D: NA
size: NA

DNA: TGCGCCAGCAGTCGATCTAGCGGGGGGGCCGGGGATACGCAGTATTTT
CDR3: CASSRSSGGAGDTQYF
V: TRBV5-1
J: TRBJ2-3
D: TRBD2
size: once

DNA: TGCGCCAGCAGCCATCCTGGACTAGCGGGGGGTCCGACCCAAGAGACCCAGTACTTC
CDR3: CASSHPGLAGGPTQETQYF
V: TRBV4-1
J: TRBJ2-5
D: TRBD2
size: NA

DNA: TGTGCCAGCAGCCAAAGGCGGACAGGGATGGACATTCAGTACTTC
CDR3: CASSQRRTGMDIQYF
V: TRBV14
J: TRBJ2-4
D: TRBD1
size: few

DNA: TGTGCCAGCAGTTTCTTACAGGGGGCGCGAACCGGGGAGCTGTTTTTT
CDR3: CASSFLQGARTGELFF
V: TRBV28
J: TRBJ2-2
D: TRBD1
size: NA

DNA: TGTGCCAGCAGTGAACAGGGCCTGAGCTCCTATAATTCACCCCTCCACTTT
CDR3: CASSEQGLSSYNSPLHF
V: TRBV25-1
J: TRBJ1-6
D: NA
size: NA

DNA: TGTGCCAGCTCACTCGGCACAGGGCCCTATCAGCCCCAGCATTTT
CDR3: CASSLGTGPYQPQHF
V: TRBV18
J: TRBJ1-5
D: NA
size: few

DNA: TGTGCCAGCAGCGAACGGGAGGACTATGGCTACACCTTC
CDR3: CASSEREDYGYTF
V: TRBV9
J: TRBJ1-2
D: NA
size: NA

DNA: TGTGCCAGCAGACCGGGCAGGGACAGGGGGGAATCTGGAAACACCATATATTTT
CDR3: CASRPGRDRGESGNTIYF
V: TRBV13
J: TRBJ1-3
D: TRBD1
size: NA

DNA: TGTGCCAGCAGTTTAATGGCGGGGGCCCAAGAGACCCAGTACTTC
CDR3: CASSLMAGAQETQYF
V: TRBV27
J: TRBJ2-5
D: NA
size: NA

DNA: TGTGCCACCGGGACAGGGGAGACCAATCAGCCCCAGCATTTT
CDR3: CATGTGETNQPQHF
V: TRBV10-3
J: TRBJ1-5
D: TRBD1
size: NA

DNA: TGTGCCAGTAGCCGACAGGGCAACTCCTACGAGCAGTACTTC
CDR3: CASSRQGNSYEQYF
V: TRBV19
J: TRBJ2-7
D: TRBD1
size: NA

DNA: TGTGCCAGCAGCCTCAGGGTAGCGGGGGACACCGGGGAGCTGTTTTTT
CDR3: CASSLRVAGDTGELFF
V: TRBV5-6
J: TRBJ2-2
D: TRBD2
size: few

DNA: TGTGCCAGCAGCTTTAGCGGGGGGGCGAGTGAGCAGTTCTTC
CDR3: CASSFSGGASEQFF
V: TRBV7-3
J: TRBJ2-1
D: TRBD2
size: NA

DNA: TGTGCCAGCAGCTTCGACTCGTACCTTCTCAATGAGCAGTTCTTC
CDR3: CASSFDSYLLNEQFF
V: TRBV7-9
J: TRBJ2-1
D: NA
size: NA

DNA: TGCGCCGGCAGGGATTCAGGGCATGGCTACACCTTC
CDR3: CAGRDSGHGYTF
V: TRBV5-1
J: TRBJ1-2
D: NA
size: once

DNA: TGTGCCAGCAGTTACTATTCGGGGGAGGCAGGTCAGCCCCAGCATTTT
CDR3: CASSYYSGEAGQPQHF
V: TRBV6-6
J: TRBJ1-5
D: NA
size: NA

DNA: TGTGCCAGCAGTTTTGGGACAGATAATCAGCCCCAGCATTTT
CDR3: CASSFGTDNQPQHF
V: TRBV27
J: TRBJ1-5
D: TRBD1
size: NA

DNA: TGTGCTAGTGGTTTGCCTAGCACCGAAGGAGGGACCCAGTACTTC
CDR3: CASGLPSTEGGTQYF
V: TRBV12-5
J: TRBJ2-5
D: NA
size: once

DNA: TGTGCCAGCAGCCCCCCGGGCCCGGGGGGGCCCAACAATGAGCAGTTCTTC
CDR3: CASSPPGPGGPNNEQFF
V: TRBV7-9
J: TRBJ2-1
D: TRBD2
size: few

DNA: TGTGCCAGCAGCTTAAGAGGACAAACATACGCGAACACCGGGGAGCTGTTTTTT
CDR3: CASSLRGQTYANTGELFF
V: TRBV11-2
J: TRBJ2-2
D: NA
size: NA

DNA: TGTGCCAGCAGCTCGGGACTAGCGGGGGAAGATACGCAGTATTTT
CDR3: CASSSGLAGEDTQYF
V: TRBV5-6
J: TRBJ2-3
D: TRBD2
size: NA

DNA: TGTGCCAGCAGCGTCGGGGGGGTTGAGCAGTTCTTC
CDR3: CASSVGGVEQFF
V: TRBV9
J: TRBJ2-1
D: TRBD2
size: few

DNA: TGTGCCAGCAGTACATACAATGAGCAGTTCTTC
CDR3: CASSTYNEQFF
V: TRBV28
J: TRBJ2-1
D: NA
size: NA

DNA: TGTGCCAGCAGCTTGGGGGACGGGAGGAACACTGAAGCTTTCTTT
CDR3: CASSLGDGRNTEAFF
V: TRBV5-4
J: TRBJ1-1
D: NA
size: NA

DNA: TGTGCCAGCAGACCTTTACAGGGTTTGGGCACTGAAGCTTTCTTT
CDR3: CASRPLQGLGTEAFF
V: TRBV5-4
J: TRBJ1-1
D: NA
size: NA

DNA: TGTGCCAGCAGAGCTCCCCCGGGGATGAGCACCGGGGAGCTGTTTTTT
CDR3: CASRAPPGMSTGELFF
V: TRBV2
J: TRBJ2-2
D: NA
size: few

DNA: TGTGCCAGCAGCTTCCAGCGGGGGGCACAAGAGACCCAGTACTTC
CDR3: CASSFQRGAQETQYF
V: TRBV5-4
J: TRBJ2-5
D: TRBD2
size: NA

DNA: TGTGCCAGTAGTCTTCAGGGCGTGGACACTGAAGCTTTCTTT
CDR3: CASSLQGVDTEAFF
V: TRBV19
J: TRBJ1-1
D: NA
size: NA

DNA: TGCGCCAGCAGCCCTCTACCCGGGAACACTGAAGCTTTCTTT
CDR3: CASSPLPGNTEAFF
V: TRBV5-1
J: TRBJ1-1
D: NA
size: NA

DNA: TGTGCCAGCAGCACTCAGACAGGGGAGAATGCTGAAGCTTTCTTT
CDR3: CASSTQTGENAEAFF
V: TRBV5-6
J: TRBJ1-1
D: TRBD1
size: once

DNA: TGTGCCAGCAGTTACGGGGGCTTAGCTTTCTTT
CDR3: CASSYGGLAFF
V: TRBV6-5
J: TRBJ1-1
D: NA
size: NA

DNA: TGTGCCAGCAGCGAACAGGGGGCAACAGATACGCAGTATTTT
CDR3: CASSEQGATDTQYF
V: TRBV9
J: TRBJ2-3
D: TRBD1
size: NA

DNA: TGTGCCAGCAGCGTAGCTCCTCAGGGTTCGTCCGATACGCAGTATTTT
CDR3: CASSVAPQGSSDTQYF
V: TRBV9
J: TRBJ2-3
D: NA
size: NA

DNA: TGTGCCAGCAGCTCCCGACAGGGTAGTAACTATGGCTACACCTTC
CDR3: CASSSRQGSNYGYTF
V: TRBV5-4
J: TRBJ1-2
D: TRBD1
size: NA

DNA: TGTGCCAGCAGCCAAGATTTGAGTGGGACAGGGCCTCAGCCCCAGCATTTT
CDR3: CASSQDLSGTGPQPQHF
V: TRBV4-2
J: TRBJ1-5
D: TRBD1
size: NA

DNA: TGTGCCAGCAGCCATCCCGGGACAGGGGCCGGTAGCACAGATACGCAGTATTTT
CDR3: CASSHPGTGAGSTDTQYF
V: TRBV9
J: TRBJ2-3
D: TRBD1
size: few

DNA: TGTGCCAGCAGCCGGACAGCAACGGCTGAAGCTTTCTTT
CDR3: CASSRTATAEAFF
V: TRBV6-5
J: TRBJ1-1
D: NA
size: NA

DNA: TGTGCCAGCAGCCGGGCCGGATTGGGGGCAGGAGAGACCCAGTACTTC
CDR3: CASSRAGLGAGETQYF
V: TRBV7-3
J: TRBJ2-5
D: NA
size: NA

DNA: TGTGCCAGCAGCTTGGTTGGGGGGGGGCCTTTAGAGACCCAGTACTTC
CDR3: CASSLVGGGPLETQYF
V: TRBV5-6
J: TRBJ2-5
D: NA
size: NA

DNA: TGCGCCAGCAGCTTGACAGATTTAGGGGATGGCTACACCTTC
CDR3: CASSLTDLGDGYTF
V: TRBV5-1
J: TRBJ1-2
D: NA
size: NA

DNA: TGTGCCAGCAGCGTAAGGAGCGGGGGAACCGGGGAGCTGTTTTTT
CDR3: CASSVRSGGTGELFF
V: TRBV9
J: TRBJ2-2
D: TRBD2
size: NA

DNA: TGTGCCACCGGACAGGGGGTAAGAGGCACTGAAGCTTTCTTT
CDR3: CATGQGVRGTEAFF
V: TRBV12-5
J: TRBJ1-1
D: TRBD1
size: NA